This T cell receptor beta chain was identified during a study of cytomegalovirus exposure and HLA in healthy donors. Notes on the study in general: A later analysis linked a missense variant in DCLRE1C to the trimming of TCR beta V and J genes. Overall, approximately 150 TCR beta chains were annotated as cytomegalovirus-associated.

The PCR made use of 60 Vbeta and 13 Jbeta primers. Sequencing used immunoSEQ multiplex PCR; TCRdb keeps in-frame clones, though not all of them. The sample consists of 110,000 to 150,000 clones, approximately 80% of them appearing once. The V and J ends lost 8 bases and 1 base respectively, with 12 bases between them. This CDR3 comprises 13 residues. Germline V gives CDR1 MNHNS, CDR2 SASEGT. About this clone: As yet, its antigen is unknown.

The J gene is TRBJ2-7, the V gene TRBV6-1; weak D call: TRBD1 (6 bases). Sequenced sample: PBMCs. This clonotype was sampled from a man between 18 and 29 years old in good health and CMV-seronegative. DNA of the CDR3: TGTGCCAGCGGGGACACGGGGTCCTACGAGCAGTACTTC. This sequence encodes CASGDTGSYEQYF.